The 30 T cell receptor beta chains in this list originate from one sample, sequenced in a study of cytomegalovirus exposure and HLA in healthy donors. PCR was performed using 60 Vbeta and 13 Jbeta primers. Sequencing was performed with immunoSEQ multiplex PCR; in TCRdb, only in-frame clones are kept and a portion is missing. The sample consists of 150,000 to 200,000 clones, less than 80% of them appearing once. Sequencing used PBMCs. These TCRs come from a female donor in good health and CMV-seronegative.

The V gene is TRBV7-3, the J gene TRBJ2-2; 11 bases line up with TRBD2. Germline V CDR1 and CDR2: SGHTA, FQGTGA. This CDR3 comprises 15 residues. Unmatched junction bases numbered 6, after V lost 3 bases and J lost 9 bases. CDR3 sequence: CASSFVAGGPRELFF. In DNA form, the CDR3 reads TGTGCCAGCAGCTTTGTAGCGGGGGGGCCGAGGGAGCTGTTTTTT.

The chain joins TRBV5-4 to TRBJ2-1; 9 bases match TRBD2. V lost 5 bases to trimming and J lost 10 bases; unmatched junction nucleotides: 7. The CDR3 is 13 residues long. Germline CDR1 and CDR2: SGHNT and YYREEE (reference sequence). The CDR3, as DNA: TGTGCCAGCAGTGATGACCTAGCGGGGGAGCAGTTCTTC. As protein: CASSDDLAGEQFF.

The V and J genes are TRBV27 and TRBJ1-4; 11 bases fit TRBD1. J lost 5 bases, V lost 1 base, and 6 bases had no gene match. Looked up from germline, CDR1 is MNHEY and CDR2 is SMNVEV (reference sequence). There are 17 residues in the CDR3. The CDR3, as DNA: TGTGCCAGCAGTTTATGGGGACAGGGGGGGGGAAATGAAAAACTGTTTTTT. This codes for CASSLWGQGGGNEKLFF. Full variable domain (outside the CDR3, taken from reference TRBV27 and TRBJ1-4): EAQVTQNPRYLITVTGKKLTVTCSQNMNHEYMSWYRQDPGLGLRQIYYSMNVEVTDKGDVPEGYKVSRKEKRNFPLILESPSPNQTSLYFCASSLWGQGGGNEKLFFGSGTQLSVL.

The CDR3 here is CSIFRGGETQYF. CDR3 nucleotide sequence: TGCAGCATCTTCCGGGGAGGTGAGACCCAGTACTTC. V and J are TRBV29-1 and TRBJ2-5, with a weak D call TRBD2 (6 bases). This CDR3 contains 12 residues. Trimming left V 8 bases short and J 5 bases short, with 15 bases between. Germline-derived CDR1 and CDR2 are SQVTM and ANQGSEA.

The rearrangement joins TRBV19 to TRBJ1-1; D might be TRBD1 (5 bases). Trimming stripped 9 bases from V and 7 bases from J, with 12 bases between. Germline V gene sequence: CDR1 LNHDA, CDR2 SQIVND (reference sequence). The CDR3 totals 11 residues. This CDR3 is CASSWGGEAFF. The CDR3 nucleotides read TGTGCCAGCAGCTGGGGGGGTGAAGCTTTCTTT. Full variable domain (rest looked up from reference TRBV19 and TRBJ1-1): DGGITQSPKYLFRKEGQNVTLSCEQNLNHDAMYWYRQDPGQGLRLIYYSQIVNDFQKGDIAEGYSVSREKKESFPLTVTSAQKNPTAFYLCASSWGGEAFFGQGTRLTVV.

This clone was found a few times. The same CDR3 arises from other DNA sequences in this sample as well. The rearrangement uses TRBV19 and TRBJ2-5; D is possibly TRBD1 (5 bases). CDR3 length: 13 residues. V lost 2 bases to trimming and J lost 2 bases, with 6 bases between them. The germline V gene encodes CDR1 LNHDA and CDR2 SQIVND (reference sequence). The CDR3, as DNA: TGTGCCAGTAGTATACAGGGTCAAGAGACCCAGTACTTC. This codes for CASSIQGQETQYF. The variable domain in full, with the rest retrieved from reference TRBV19 and TRBJ2-5, is DGGITQSPKYLFRKEGQNVTLSCEQNLNHDAMYWYRQDPGQGLRLIYYSQIVNDFQKGDIAEGYSVSREKKESFPLTVTSAQKNPTAFYLCASSIQGQETQYFGPGTRLLVL.

The gene calls are TRBV4-2 and TRBJ2-7, with a weak D call TRBD2 (6 bases). V lost 0 bases and J 3 bases, leaving 9 bases between the germline ends. Germline loops: CDR1 LGHNA, CDR2 YNFKEQ. CDR3 length: 14 amino acids. CDR3 residues: CASSQETRDYEQYF. CDR3 in DNA: TGTGCCAGCAGCCAAGAAACGCGGGACTACGAGCAGTACTTC.

The gene calls are TRBV7-9 and TRBJ1-2; TRBD1 is a possible D gene (5 bases). Germline CDR1 reads SEHNR; CDR2 reads FQNEAQ (reference sequence). The CDR3 covers 15 residues. The V end lost 4 bases, the J end lost 3 bases, and 15 bases lay between the germline ends. The CDR3 DNA reads as TGTGCCAGCAGCTCGCCTGGGACTGGTGACTATGGCTACACCTTC. It specifies CASSSPGTGDYGYTF.

This chain connects TRBV7-2 to TRBJ1-4; D is uncertain. Germline V CDR1 and CDR2: SGHTA, FQGNSA. Trimming shortened V by 4 bases and J by 0 bases, and 9 bases separated the two germline ends. CDR3 length: 15 amino acids. CDR3 sequence: CASSSTTATNEKLFF. In DNA form, the CDR3 reads TGTGCCAGCAGCTCAACAACAGCAACTAATGAAAAACTGTTTTTT.

The V and J genes are TRBV7-9 and TRBJ2-7; 7 bases map to TRBD2. The CDR3 covers 14 residues. The J segment lost 6 bases and the V segment lost 1 base, leaving 6 bases of the junction unmatched. The germline V gene encodes CDR1 SEHNR and CDR2 FQNEAQ (reference sequence). The CDR3 DNA reads as TGTGCCAGCAGCTTAGTGGGGAGGGCACCCGAGCAGTACTTC. This gives the protein CASSLVGRAPEQYF.

The rearrangement uses TRBV5-8 and TRBJ2-7; 11 nucleotides line up with TRBD1. This CDR3 is 16 amino acids long. Germline trimming cut 5 bases from V and 4 bases from J; bases unmatched to any gene: 11. The germline V gene has CDR1 SGHTS and CDR2 YDEGEE. The CDR3 sequence is CASRRTGTGGGYEQYF. The DNA for the CDR3 is TGTGCCAGCAGGAGGACTGGGACAGGGGGTGGGTACGAGCAGTACTTC.

The gene calls are TRBV18 and TRBJ1-1, with 7 positions matching TRBD1. With 2 bases clipped from V and 7 bases from J, the junction kept 4 bases outside the gene matches. The CDR3 is 13 amino acids. Per the germline V gene, CDR1 is KGHSH and CDR2 is LQKENI. Here the CDR3 DNA reads TGTGCCAGCTCACCATACAGGGGACTTGAAGCTTTCTTT. Translating it yields CASSPYRGLEAFF.

This clone was observed a single time. The chain recombines TRBV4-1 with TRBJ2-1, with D possibly matching TRBD2 (6 bases). The CDR3 is 18 amino acids. Germline V gene lookup returns CDR1 MGHRA and CDR2 YSYEKL. V shed 0 bases and J shed 12 bases, with 27 bases lying between them. CDR3 coding DNA: TGCGCCAGCAGCCAAGATTTCAGGGAAGCGACCGGGACTCCCATGCAGTTCTTC. The encoded protein is CASSQDFREATGTPMQFF.

V is TRBV9 and J is TRBJ2-1; TRBD2 agrees at 9 bases. Germline-derived CDR1 and CDR2 are SGDLS and YYNGEE. This CDR3 contains 15 residues. Trimming removed 0 bases from V and 7 bases from J; junction bases left unmatched: 5. The chain's CDR3 is CASSVGGSGSNEQFF. The CDR3 region has the DNA TGTGCCAGCAGCGTAGGTGGTAGCGGGAGTAATGAGCAGTTCTTC.

The V call is TRBV7-6, the J call TRBJ2-3; 13 positions agree with TRBD2. The V gene end was trimmed by 4 bases and the J gene end by 2 bases; junction bases not matched to a gene: 9. Germline CDR1 reads SGHVS; CDR2 reads FNYEAQ. This CDR3 has 18 residues. The CDR3 sequence: CASSSFLGLAGLTDTQYF. The CDR3 DNA is TGTGCCAGCAGCTCCTTCCTGGGACTAGCGGGACTCACAGATACGCAGTATTTT. The full variable domain, completed using reference TRBV7-6 and TRBJ2-3, is GAGVSQSPRYKVTKRGQDVALRCDPISGHVSLYWYRQALGQGPEFLTYFNYEAQQDKSGLPNDRFSAERPEGSISTLTIQRTEQRDSAMYRCASSSFLGLAGLTDTQYFGPGTRLTVL.

The gene calls are TRBV30 and TRBJ2-3; no firm D call. CDR3 size: 14 residues. Germline lookup yields CDR1 GTSNPN and CDR2 SVGIG (reference sequence). The V end lost 0 bases, the J end lost 1 base, and 8 bases lay between the germline ends. CDR3 protein: CAWSVLGGTDTQYF. The CDR3 DNA reads TGTGCCTGGAGTGTGCTAGGCGGCACAGATACGCAGTATTTT.

The chain recombines TRBV9 with TRBJ2-1; 16 nucleotides align to TRBD2. There are 18 residues in the CDR3. The trim removed 3 bases at V and 5 bases at J, leaving 8 bases unmatched. CDR1 SGDLS and CDR2 YYNGEE come from the germline V gene. The CDR3 sequence is CASSGGTSGRVRNNEQFF. The CDR3 nucleotides read TGTGCCAGCAGCGGGGGGACTAGCGGGAGGGTACGGAACAATGAGCAGTTCTTC.

The chain recombines TRBV27 with TRBJ2-5; D possibly corresponds to TRBD2 (5 bases). The better agreement between TRBJ2-7 and the DNA end casts doubt on the J call. The CDR3 covers 16 residues. In germline, CDR1 is MNHEY, CDR2 SMNVEV (reference sequence). DNA of the CDR3: TGTGCCAGCAGCAGGACGGGATGGTCGAGCTCCTACGAGCAGTACTTC. Translated, it gives CASSRTGWSSSYEQYF.

This clone was detected a few times. The chain joins TRBV6-5 to TRBJ2-1; TRBD1 might be the D (5 bases). The CDR3 totals 11 residues. V lost 2 bases to trimming and J lost 12 bases, with 8 bases between them. The germline V gene has CDR1 MNHEY and CDR2 SVGAGI. CDR3 nucleotide sequence: TGTGCCAGCAGTTACGGGGCAGTGCAGTTCTTC. This encodes CASSYGAVQFF.

This chain joins TRBV6-5 and TRBJ1-2, with 8 bases matching TRBD1. J was trimmed by 3 bases and V by 5 bases; bases with no gene match: 2. The CDR3 has 13 amino acids. Germline CDR1 is MNHEY and CDR2 is SVGAGI. As DNA, the CDR3 is TGTGCCAGCAGTACGACAGGGGACTATGGCTACACCTTC. Amino acids: CASSTTGDYGYTF.

The J gene is TRBJ1-5, the V gene TRBV6-6; weak D call: TRBD1 (6 bases). CDR3 length: 15 amino acids. In germline, CDR1 is MNHNY, CDR2 SVGAGI (reference sequence). V was cut by 6 bases and J by 3 bases, with 15 bases left in between. The CDR3 bases are TGTGCCAGCAGGGACGGACAGAGCCTCAATCAGCCCCAGCATTTT. It codes for CASRDGQSLNQPQHF.

The chain is built from TRBV4-2 and TRBJ2-1, with 11 bases that match TRBD2. Germline assignment: CDR1 LGHNA and CDR2 YNFKEQ. V trimming: 4 bases; J trimming: 0 bases; junction bases outside the gene matches: 2. CDR3 length: 16 amino acids. CDR3 in DNA: TGTGCCAGCAGCCCACTAGCGGGGGTCTCCTACAATGAGCAGTTCTTC. Its protein is CASSPLAGVSYNEQFF.

This chain links TRBV21-1 with TRBJ2-1; the table's D call TRBD2 went unverified against the DNA. TRBV21-1 is a documented pseudogene. The CDR3 sequence is 18 residues long. In nucleotides, the CDR3 is TGTGCCAGCAGCAAAAAGGTTAGCGTCCCCTCCGCCTACAATGAGCAGTTCTTC. It translates to CASSKKVSVPSAYNEQFF.

The chain uses TRBV19 and TRBJ2-1; D not resolved. With 3 bases removed from V and 1 base from J, the gap between germline ends came to 10 bases. CDR1 and CDR2 from the germline V gene are LNHDA and SQIVND (reference sequence). The CDR3 spans 15 residues. In DNA form, the CDR3 reads TGTGCCAGTAGTATTACGGAGCAGTCCTACAATGAGCAGTTCTTC. The encoded protein is CASSITEQSYNEQFF.

This clone appeared a few times. Germline and junction disagree at one end, which may indicate a read error. The CDR3 DNA reads TGTGCCAGCAGTGCTCGTGTAGACAGGGTCGGGGCCAACGGCCTGACTTTC. This sequence encodes CASSARVDRVGANGLTF. The chain recombines TRBV6-1 with TRBJ2-6; 7 bases match TRBD1. Germline values: CDR1 MNHNS, CDR2 SASEGT. The CDR3 is made up of 17 amino acids.

The genes are TRBV6-5 and TRBJ1-4; the match to TRBD1 covers 8 bases. This CDR3 is 14 amino acids long. Per the germline V gene, CDR1 is MNHEY and CDR2 is SVGAGI. V shed 2 bases, J shed 8 bases, and the junction held 4 bases outside the gene matches. Here the CDR3 reads CASSYDRGSEKLFF. The CDR3 region has the DNA TGTGCCAGCAGTTACGACAGGGGTTCCGAAAAACTGTTTTTT.

The chain couples TRBV4-3 to TRBJ1-2; D remains ambiguous. Germline values: CDR1 LGHNA, CDR2 YSLEER. This CDR3 comprises 16 residues. Trimming stripped 1 base from V and 4 bases from J, with 16 bases between. For the CDR3, the DNA is TGCGCCAGCAGCCAAGTTCGGACTCTCCAGCTCTATGGCTACACCTTC. Its protein product is CASSQVRTLQLYGYTF.

V usage is TRBV7-6 and J usage is TRBJ2-5, with a weak D call TRBD2 (6 bases). Trimming removed 8 bases at V and 4 bases at J, with 20 bases between. CDR3 length: 15 amino acids. Germline V CDR1 and CDR2: SGHVS, FNYEAQ. CDR3 nucleotide sequence: TGTGCCAGCGCTCCGATGGCGGCCGGGGGAGAGACCCAGTACTTC. Protein product: CASAPMAAGGETQYF.

The J gene is TRBJ1-5, the V gene TRBV6-6; D unresolved. Germline loops: CDR1 MNHNY, CDR2 SVGAGI (reference sequence). This CDR3 has 12 residues. Between the trimmed V and J ends, which lost 6 bases and 8 bases, there was a span of 11 bases. The CDR3 sequence is CASSPRREPQHF. For the CDR3, the DNA is TGTGCCAGCAGCCCCCGTCGAGAGCCCCAGCATTTT.

The chain carries TRBV7-2 and TRBJ2-7, with 10 bases that match TRBD1. CDR3 length equals 15 residues. Germline values: CDR1 SGHTA, CDR2 FQGNSA. After removal of 0 bases from V and 6 bases from J, the junction contained 5 bases not matched to a gene. CDR3 protein: CASSLAGTGDCEQYF. The CDR3, as DNA: TGTGCCAGCAGCTTAGCGGGGACAGGGGATTGCGAGCAGTACTTC.